Below, one TCR beta chain is given with its context. Its specificity is unknown. This sample stems from a study of cytomegalovirus exposure and HLA in healthy donors. Study outcomes and limitations: V segments that were indistinguishable, TRBV6-2 and TRBV6-3 among them, were omitted from analysis. Investigators reported around 150 TCR beta chains as tied to cytomegalovirus. Being productive about 87% or about 30% of the time was typical of most TCR beta V segments in an earlier analysis.

With 60 Vbeta and 13 Jbeta primers, the PCR was carried out. The repertoire was sequenced with immunoSEQ multiplex PCR; TCRdb's copy has only in-frame clones and lacks some. The table lists about 190,000 clones, approximately 80% of them singletons. V trimming: 3 bases; J trimming: 5 bases; junction bases outside the gene matches: 5. Germline assignment: CDR1 MGHRA and CDR2 YSYEKL. The CDR3 sequence is 16 residues long. The chain joins TRBV4-1 to TRBJ1-6, with TRBD1 matching over 9 bases. This clonotype was obtained from a male donor in good health and CMV-seronegative. The specimen was PBMCs. The CDR3 DNA follows: TGCGCCAGCAGCCAGGCTTGGACAGGGGATAATTCACCCCTCCACTTT. It yields the protein CASSQAWTGDNSPLHF.